The 26 T cell receptor beta chains below all came from one sample that was sequenced in a study of identical twins. TCRdb ran MiXCR on the 5' RACE reads and lists one entry per CDR3 protein. The data contain more than 650,000 distinct CDR3 sequences, around 6% of them singletons. Material: naive T cells sorted from blood. The receptors derive from a man between 18 and 35 years old in good health.

In DNA form, the CDR3 reads TGTGCCAATCGGGACGGCGACTTTGGGGCCGGAAACACCATATATTTT. Translation gives CANRDGDFGAGNTIYF. The rearrangement joins TRBV11-3 to TRBJ1-3; a possible D gene is TRBD1 (5 bases). Germline V gene data show CDR1 as SGHNT and CDR2 as YENEEA. This CDR3 has 16 residues. V was shortened by 10 bases and J by 4 bases, with 23 bases between the two germline ends.

The rearrangement uses TRBV24-1 and TRBJ2-3; 8 bases are shared with TRBD2. V was pared by 4 bases and J by 4 bases, with 9 bases of the junction left unmatched. Germline assignment: CDR1 KGHDR and CDR2 SFDVKD. This CDR3 spans 16 amino acids. The CDR3: CATSDIAGLSPDTQYF. The CDR3 bases are TGTGCCACCAGTGACATAGCGGGATTGAGCCCAGATACGCAGTATTTT.

The rearrangement uses TRBV14 and TRBJ2-1; the D is unclear. V was shortened by 1 base and J by 2 bases, with 6 bases between the two germline ends. In germline, CDR1 is SGHDN, CDR2 FVKESK. CDR3 length: 14 residues. The CDR3 spells CASSQGLPYNEQFF. The CDR3 DNA reads TGTGCCAGCAGCCAAGGTCTGCCCTACAATGAGCAGTTCTTC.

This clonotype was recorded many times. V is TRBV29-1 and J is TRBJ2-3; a possible D gene is TRBD1 (5 bases). The CDR3 runs 13 residues. CDR1 and CDR2 (germline): SQVTM, ANQGSEA. V was trimmed by 3 bases and J by 2 bases, leaving 9 bases between them. The CDR3 nucleotides read TGCAGCGTTGAGGGGCGGCTCACAGATACGCAGTATTTT. Encoded protein: CSVEGRLTDTQYF.

In its sample, this clonotype was seen many times. The chain uses TRBV12-3 or TRBV12-4 and TRBJ2-7, with TRBD2 identical over 7 bases. The CDR3 is 14 residues long. The junction had 9 bases not matched to a gene; V was cut back by 7 bases and J by 3 bases. Written as DNA, the CDR3 is TGTGCCAGCACCCCCCTCGGCGGGAGCTACGAGCAGTACTTC. Residues: CASTPLGGSYEQYF.

This clonotype has just a few counts. V and J are TRBV15 and TRBJ2-3; 9 nucleotides align to TRBD2. The junction had 7 bases not matched to a gene; V was cut back by 8 bases and J by 4 bases. The CDR3 is made up of 14 amino acids. Germline V gene lookup returns CDR1 LNHNV and CDR2 YYDKDF (reference sequence). The CDR3 loop is CATLSGRRPDTQYF. DNA for the CDR3: TGTGCCACCCTAAGCGGGAGGCGACCAGATACGCAGTATTTT.

The chain links TRBV6-2 or TRBV6-3 to TRBJ2-7; D is unclear. Trimming left V 6 bases short and J 9 bases short, with 15 bases between. The CDR3 is 12 residues long. Germline loops: CDR1 MNHEY, CDR2 SVGEGT. The CDR3 loop is CASSQMTSGQYF. DNA of the CDR3: TGTGCCAGCAGCCAAATGACCTCCGGGCAGTACTTC.

This clonotype showed up many times. V usage is TRBV29-1 and J usage is TRBJ2-3; 8 nucleotides agree with TRBD1. This CDR3 region has 13 residues. Trimming cost V 4 bases and J 3 bases; bases outside gene matches: 3. Germline V gene sequence: CDR1 SQVTM, CDR2 ANQGSEA. CDR3 sequence: CSVGRGRTDTQYF. In DNA form, the CDR3 reads TGCAGCGTTGGCAGGGGGCGGACAGATACGCAGTATTTT.

This clonotype was counted only a few times. The chain carries TRBV5-5 and TRBJ1-4; 8 positions agree with TRBD1. Germline V lookup: CDR1 SGHKS, CDR2 YYEKEE (reference sequence). Trimming at V came to 4 bases and at J to 7 bases, leaving 6 bases not matched to a gene. The CDR3 is 14 residues long. The CDR3 reads CASSPGQDFEKLFF. The CDR3 bases are TGTGCCAGCAGCCCGGGACAGGATTTTGAAAAACTGTTTTTT.

This clonotype has at least ten counts. In DNA form, the CDR3 reads TGTGCCAGCAGTACTCAGGACAGGAAGTATCAGCCCCAGCATTTT. The encoded protein is CASSTQDRKYQPQHF. The gene calls are TRBV28 and TRBJ1-5; 7 positions agree with TRBD1. The V and J ends lost 5 bases and 5 bases, in that order; junction bases with no gene match: 9. This CDR3 contains 15 residues. Germline CDR1 MDHEN, CDR2 SYDVKM.

This clonotype has a handful of counts. The chain uses TRBV2 and TRBJ2-3, with D possibly TRBD2 on 6 matching bases. Germline V gives CDR1 SNHLY, CDR2 FYNNEI. This CDR3 spans 14 amino acids. The V and J ends lost 6 bases and 4 bases respectively, with 14 bases between them. The CDR3 loop is CASRGDFSADTQYF. Written as DNA, the CDR3 is TGTGCCAGCAGGGGGGACTTTTCGGCAGATACGCAGTATTTT.

Many counts were recorded for this clonotype. The CDR3 is CATSDLPGVGTDTQYF. The CDR3 coding sequence is TGTGCCACCAGTGATTTGCCGGGAGTTGGGACAGATACGCAGTATTTT. The V gene is TRBV24-1, the J gene TRBJ2-3; D possibly corresponds to TRBD2 (6 bases). CDR3 length: 16 amino acids. Germline CDR1 reads KGHDR; CDR2 reads SFDVKD. V shed 0 bases and J shed 3 bases, with 12 bases lying between them.

This clonotype was observed a handful of times. The chain employs TRBV28 and TRBJ2-1, with 10 bases fitting TRBD2. Per the germline V gene, CDR1 is MDHEN and CDR2 is SYDVKM. The CDR3 is 13 amino acids. J was trimmed by 13 bases and V by 5 bases; bases with no gene match: 8. In nucleotides, the CDR3 is TGTGCCAGCAGTAGCCTAGCGGGAGATTTTCAGTTCTTC. It codes for CASSSLAGDFQFF.

The gene calls are TRBV20-1 and TRBJ2-5, with 8 bases fitting TRBD2. This CDR3 contains 12 residues. With V trimmed by 7 bases and J by 5 bases, 6 bases remained unmatched. Germline V CDR1 and CDR2: DFQATT, SNEGSKA (reference sequence). The DNA of the CDR3 is TGCAGTGACAGACGACTAGCGGAGACCCAGTACTTC. As protein: CSDRRLAETQYF.

The chain employs TRBV6-5 and TRBJ1-5; no definite D call. CDR3 length equals 16 residues. Trimming stripped 0 bases from V and 2 bases from J, with 11 bases between. The germline gives CDR1 MNHEY, CDR2 SVGAGI. CDR3 DNA sequence: TGTGCCAGCAGTTACTCGGGAGGGCAAGGCAATCAGCCCCAGCATTTT. Translation gives CASSYSGGQGNQPQHF.

There are many counts of this clonotype. The V call is TRBV12-3 or TRBV12-4, the J call TRBJ2-7; no clear D. V was clipped by 6 bases and J by 9 bases, with 12 bases between them. CDR3 length: 11 residues. The CDR3 here is CASSLGPVQYV. The CDR3 coding sequence is TGTGCCAGCAGCCTAGGACCGGTGCAGTACGTC.

The sample holds many counts of this clonotype. The chain links TRBV29-1 to TRBJ2-1, with no clear D. CDR3 length: 14 residues. The V gene's germline CDR1 is SQVTM and CDR2 ANQGSEA. V was cut by 6 bases and J by 8 bases, with 20 bases left in between. This CDR3 reads CSVLRPLSGDEQFF. CDR3 bases: TGCAGCGTATTAAGACCTCTTTCGGGTGATGAGCAGTTCTTC.

This chain joins TRBV29-1 and TRBJ2-1; TRBD2 agrees at 7 bases. This CDR3 region has 12 residues. Trimming took 6 bases from V and 7 from J; bases not matched to a gene: 6. Per germline, CDR1 SQVTM and CDR2 ANQGSEA. The CDR3 region has the DNA TGCAGCGTCGGGGACTATAGGAATGAGCAGTTCTTC. Its translation: CSVGDYRNEQFF.

This clonotype was seen many times. The CDR3 coding sequence is TGTGCCACCTCTTGGACAGGGACCATTCAAGAGACCCAGTACTTC. Translation gives CATSWTGTIQETQYF. This chain links TRBV10-3 with TRBJ2-5; 8 bases agree with TRBD1. This CDR3 is 15 amino acids long. V lost 10 bases to trimming and J lost 2 bases; unmatched junction nucleotides: 12. The germline V gene has CDR1 ENHRY and CDR2 SYGVKD.

This chain joins TRBV9 and TRBJ2-3; tentative D call: TRBD2 (6 bases). V was trimmed by 4 bases and J by 2 bases, leaving 17 bases between them. This CDR3 is built from 16 residues. Per germline, CDR1 SGDLS and CDR2 YYNGEE. In DNA form, the CDR3 reads TGTGCCAGCAGCCTGGGTCGGACTACATACACAGATACGCAGTATTTT. Translated, it gives CASSLGRTTYTDTQYF.

This clonotype was counted ten times or more. The J gene is TRBJ2-5, the V gene TRBV20-1, with D perhaps TRBD1 (5 bases). The CDR3 spans 12 residues. V shed 6 bases and J shed 1 base, with 9 bases lying between them. CDR1 is DFQATT, CDR2 SNEGSKA, per germline (reference sequence). CDR3 coding DNA: TGCAGTGCAGGACAAATCCAAGAGACCCAGTACTTC. Protein sequence: CSAGQIQETQYF.

This clonotype was counted ten times or more. The chain uses TRBV24-1 and TRBJ2-2; D ambiguous. V lost 1 base to trimming and J lost 4 bases, with 9 bases between them. CDR3 length equals 15 residues. Germline CDR1 and CDR2: KGHDR and SFDVKD. The CDR3 region is CATSDLGIPTGELFF. The CDR3 coding sequence is TGTGCCACCAGTGATTTAGGCATCCCCACCGGGGAGCTGTTTTTT.

The chain combines TRBV15 with TRBJ2-5; no firm D call. This CDR3 region has 12 residues. V shed 0 bases and J shed 7 bases, with 6 bases lying between them. Germline lookup yields CDR1 LNHNV and CDR2 YYDKDF (reference sequence). Here the CDR3 DNA reads TGTGCCACCAGCAGAGATCCGGCGACCCAGTACTTC. It yields the protein CATSRDPATQYF.

In its sample, this clonotype was seen many times. This chain uses TRBV9 with TRBJ2-1; D might be TRBD1 (5 bases). The CDR3 has 16 amino acids. Trimming removed 0 bases from V and 7 bases from J, with 17 bases in between. Germline CDR1 and CDR2: SGDLS and YYNGEE. CDR3 amino acids: CASSVVSRASMNEQFF. The CDR3 DNA reads as TGTGCCAGCAGCGTAGTATCCAGGGCGTCTATGAATGAGCAGTTCTTC.

This clonotype was recorded at least ten times. This sequence joins TRBV3-1 and TRBJ1-1; no firm D call. Germline V gene data show CDR1 as LGHDT and CDR2 as YNNKEL (reference sequence). The CDR3 length is 13 residues. The germline V and J ends were trimmed by 4 bases and 8 bases, with 14 bases remaining between them. The CDR3 DNA follows: TGTGCCAGCAGCCCGGCGGACGAGAGGGAAGCTTTCTTT. Its protein product is CASSPADEREAFF.

The sample holds many counts of this clonotype. The chain uses TRBV12-3 or TRBV12-4 and TRBJ2-7, with 8 bases matching TRBD1. This CDR3 is 14 amino acids long. After removal of 5 bases from V and 5 bases from J, the junction contained 8 bases not matched to a gene. The CDR3 sequence is CASSDWTGPHEQYF. The CDR3 DNA reads TGTGCCAGCAGTGACTGGACAGGGCCACACGAGCAGTACTTC.